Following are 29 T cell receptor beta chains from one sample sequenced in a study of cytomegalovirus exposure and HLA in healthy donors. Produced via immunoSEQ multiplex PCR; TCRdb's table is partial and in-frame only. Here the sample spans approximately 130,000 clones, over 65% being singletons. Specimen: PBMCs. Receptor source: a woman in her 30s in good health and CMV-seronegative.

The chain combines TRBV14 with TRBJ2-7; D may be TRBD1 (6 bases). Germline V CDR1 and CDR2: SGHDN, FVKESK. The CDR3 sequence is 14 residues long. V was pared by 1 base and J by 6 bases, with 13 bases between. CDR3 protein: CASSQASGAAEQYF. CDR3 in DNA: TGTGCCAGCAGCCAAGCATCAGGGGCGGCCGAGCAGTACTTC.

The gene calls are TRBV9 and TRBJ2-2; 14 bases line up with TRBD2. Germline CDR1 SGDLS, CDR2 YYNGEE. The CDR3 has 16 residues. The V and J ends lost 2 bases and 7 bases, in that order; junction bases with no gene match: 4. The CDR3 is CASSVGLAGAGGELFF. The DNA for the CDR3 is TGTGCCAGCAGCGTGGGACTAGCGGGGGCGGGCGGGGAGCTGTTTTTT. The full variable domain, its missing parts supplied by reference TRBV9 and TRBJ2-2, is DSGVTQTPKHLITATGQRVTLRCSPRSGDLSVYWYQQSLDQGLQFLIQYYNGEERAKGNILERFSAQQFPDLHSELNLSSLELGDSALYFCASSVGLAGAGGELFFGEGSRLTVL.

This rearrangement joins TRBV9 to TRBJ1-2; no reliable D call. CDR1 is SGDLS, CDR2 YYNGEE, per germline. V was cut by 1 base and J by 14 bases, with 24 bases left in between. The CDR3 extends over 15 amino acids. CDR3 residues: CASSVQDSGLESLTF. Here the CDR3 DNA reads TGTGCCAGCAGCGTACAGGACTCGGGCCTTGAAAGTCTAACCTTC.

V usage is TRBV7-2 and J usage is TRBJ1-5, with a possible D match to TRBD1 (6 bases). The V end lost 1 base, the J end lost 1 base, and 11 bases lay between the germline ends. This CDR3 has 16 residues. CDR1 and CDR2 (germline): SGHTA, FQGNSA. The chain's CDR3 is CASSLGARGSNQPQHF. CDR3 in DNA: TGTGCCAGCAGCTTAGGGGCCAGGGGAAGCAATCAGCCCCAGCATTTT.

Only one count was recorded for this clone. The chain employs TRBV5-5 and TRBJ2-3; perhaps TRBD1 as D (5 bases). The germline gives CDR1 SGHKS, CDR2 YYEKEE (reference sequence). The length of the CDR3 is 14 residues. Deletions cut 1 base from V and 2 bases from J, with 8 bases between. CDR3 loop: CASSLQGLTDTQYF. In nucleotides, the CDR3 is TGTGCCAGCAGCTTGCAGGGCCTCACAGATACGCAGTATTTT.

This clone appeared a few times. This chain's CDR3 is CASSLTGLSTEAFF. The CDR3 DNA reads TGTGCCAGCAGCTTGACAGGGCTCAGCACTGAAGCTTTCTTT. The chain links TRBV7-4 to TRBJ1-1; 7 bases agree with TRBD1. The germline CDR1 and CDR2 sequences are SGHVT and SQSDAQ. Germline trimming cut 3 bases from V and 4 bases from J; bases unmatched to any gene: 5. The CDR3 consists of 14 residues.

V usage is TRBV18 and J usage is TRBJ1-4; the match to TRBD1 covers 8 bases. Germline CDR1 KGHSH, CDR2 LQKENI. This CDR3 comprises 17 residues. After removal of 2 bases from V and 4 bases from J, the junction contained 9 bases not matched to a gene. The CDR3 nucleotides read TGTGCCAGCTCACCAAGGACAGGGAAGTTTGGTAATGAAAAACTGTTTTTT. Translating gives CASSPRTGKFGNEKLFF.

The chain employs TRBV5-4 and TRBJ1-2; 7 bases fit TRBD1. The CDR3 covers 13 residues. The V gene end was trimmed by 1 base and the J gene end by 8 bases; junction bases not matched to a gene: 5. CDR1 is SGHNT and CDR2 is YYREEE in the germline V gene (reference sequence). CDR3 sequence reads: CASSLTGVQGYTF. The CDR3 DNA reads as TGTGCCAGCAGCTTGACAGGGGTTCAGGGCTACACCTTC.

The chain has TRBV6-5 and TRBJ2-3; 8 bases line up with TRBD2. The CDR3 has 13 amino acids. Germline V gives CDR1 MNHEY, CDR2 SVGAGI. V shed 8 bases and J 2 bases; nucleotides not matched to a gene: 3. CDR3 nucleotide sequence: TGTGCCAGCGCCGGGGGGGACACAGATACGCAGTATTTT. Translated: CASAGGDTDTQYF.

The CDR3 protein is CASSGTGEQYF. The CDR3 bases are TGTGCCAGCAGCGGAACAGGGGAGCAGTACTTC. The rearrangement joins TRBV9 to TRBJ2-7; D perhaps matches TRBD1 (6 bases). Germline V gives CDR1 SGDLS, CDR2 YYNGEE. There are 11 residues in the CDR3. Trimming cost V 3 bases and J 7 bases, with 8 bases left between them.

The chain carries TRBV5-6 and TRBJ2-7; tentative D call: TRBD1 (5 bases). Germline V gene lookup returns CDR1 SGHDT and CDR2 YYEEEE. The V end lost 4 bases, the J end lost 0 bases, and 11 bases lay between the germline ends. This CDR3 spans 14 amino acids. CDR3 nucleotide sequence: TGTGCCAGCAGCATACGTGGGGCCTCCTACGAGCAGTACTTC. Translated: CASSIRGASYEQYF.

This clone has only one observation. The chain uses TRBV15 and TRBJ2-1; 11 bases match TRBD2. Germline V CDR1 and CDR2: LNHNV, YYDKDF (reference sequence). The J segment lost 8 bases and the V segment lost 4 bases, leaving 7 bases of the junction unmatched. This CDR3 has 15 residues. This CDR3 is CATSIDSGGADEQFF. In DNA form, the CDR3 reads TGTGCCACCAGCATCGATAGCGGGGGGGCCGATGAGCAGTTCTTC. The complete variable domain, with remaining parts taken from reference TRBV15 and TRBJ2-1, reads DAMVIQNPRYQVTQFGKPVTLSCSQTLNHNVMYWYQQKSSQAPKLLFHYYDKDFNNEADTPDNFQSRRPNTSFCFLDIRSPGLGDTAMYLCATSIDSGGADEQFFGPGTRLTVL.

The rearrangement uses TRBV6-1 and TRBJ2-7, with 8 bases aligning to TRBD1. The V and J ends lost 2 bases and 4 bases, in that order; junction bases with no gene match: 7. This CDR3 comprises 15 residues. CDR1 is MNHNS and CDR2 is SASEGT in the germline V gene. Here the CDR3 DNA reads TGTGCCAGCAGTGAAAGGCCCAGGGGGCTTTACGAGCAGTACTTC. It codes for CASSERPRGLYEQYF.

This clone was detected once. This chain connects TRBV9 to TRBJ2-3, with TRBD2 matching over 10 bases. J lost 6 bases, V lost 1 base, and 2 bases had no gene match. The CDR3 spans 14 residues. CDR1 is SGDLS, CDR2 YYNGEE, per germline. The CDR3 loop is CASSVRTSGDTQYF. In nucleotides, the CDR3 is TGTGCCAGCAGCGTACGGACTAGCGGCGATACGCAGTATTTT.

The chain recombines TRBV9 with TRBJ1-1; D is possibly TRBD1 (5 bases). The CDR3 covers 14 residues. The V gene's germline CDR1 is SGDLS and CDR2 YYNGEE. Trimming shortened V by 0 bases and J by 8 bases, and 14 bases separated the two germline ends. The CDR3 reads CASSVDGAGKEAFF. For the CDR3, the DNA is TGTGCCAGCAGCGTAGATGGGGCAGGCAAAGAAGCTTTCTTT.

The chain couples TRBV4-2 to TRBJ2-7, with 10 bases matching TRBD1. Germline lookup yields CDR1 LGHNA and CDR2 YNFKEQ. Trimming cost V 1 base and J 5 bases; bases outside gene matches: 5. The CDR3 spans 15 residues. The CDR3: CASSQVFDRGHEQYF. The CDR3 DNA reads TGTGCCAGCAGCCAAGTTTTTGACAGGGGGCACGAGCAGTACTTC.

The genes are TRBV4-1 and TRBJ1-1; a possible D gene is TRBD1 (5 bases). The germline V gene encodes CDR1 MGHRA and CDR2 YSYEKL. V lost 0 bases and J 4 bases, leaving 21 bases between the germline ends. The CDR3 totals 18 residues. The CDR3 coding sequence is TGCGCCAGCAGCCAAGAAGAGGCCCTCCCAGGGTTCCGCACTGAAGCTTTCTTT. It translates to CASSQEEALPGFRTEAFF.

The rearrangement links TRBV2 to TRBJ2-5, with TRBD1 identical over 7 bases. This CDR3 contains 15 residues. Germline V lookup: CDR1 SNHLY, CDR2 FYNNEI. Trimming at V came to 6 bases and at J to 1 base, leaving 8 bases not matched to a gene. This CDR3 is CASSADRAVQETQYF. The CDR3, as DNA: TGTGCCAGCAGCGCTGACAGGGCGGTCCAAGAGACCCAGTACTTC.

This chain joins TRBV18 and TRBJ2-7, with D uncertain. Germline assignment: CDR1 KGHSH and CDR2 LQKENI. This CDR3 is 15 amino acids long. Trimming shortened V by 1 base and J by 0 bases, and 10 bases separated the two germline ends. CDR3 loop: CASSPLFTDSYEQYF. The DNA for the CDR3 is TGTGCCAGCTCACCACTATTTACAGACTCCTACGAGCAGTACTTC.

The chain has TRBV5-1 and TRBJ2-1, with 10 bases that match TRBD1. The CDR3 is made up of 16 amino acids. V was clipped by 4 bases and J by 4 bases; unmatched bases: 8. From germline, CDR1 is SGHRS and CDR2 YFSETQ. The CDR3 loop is CASSPGGQGSYNEQFF. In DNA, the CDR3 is TGCGCCAGCAGCCCGGGGGGACAGGGGTCGTACAATGAGCAGTTCTTC. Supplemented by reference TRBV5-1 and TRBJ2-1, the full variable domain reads KAGVTQTPRYLIKTRGQQVTLSCSPISGHRSVSWYQQTPGQGLQFLFEYFSETQRNKGNFPGRFSGRQFSNSRSEMNVSTLELGDSALYLCASSPGGQGSYNEQFFGPGTRLTVL.

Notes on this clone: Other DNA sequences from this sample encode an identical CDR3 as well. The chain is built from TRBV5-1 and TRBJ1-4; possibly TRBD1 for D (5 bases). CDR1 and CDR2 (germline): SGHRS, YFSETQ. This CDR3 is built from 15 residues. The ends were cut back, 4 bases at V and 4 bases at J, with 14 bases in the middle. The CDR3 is CASSPLGGFNEKLFF. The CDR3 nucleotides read TGCGCCAGCAGCCCGCTGGGGGGGTTTAATGAAAAACTGTTTTTT.

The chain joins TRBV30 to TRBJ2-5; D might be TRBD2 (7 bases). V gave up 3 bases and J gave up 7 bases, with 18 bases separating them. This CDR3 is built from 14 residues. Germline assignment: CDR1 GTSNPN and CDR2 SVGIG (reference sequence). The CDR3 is CAWRSRGAEGTQYF. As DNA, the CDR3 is TGTGCCTGGAGGTCCCGGGGGGCTGAAGGGACCCAGTACTTC.

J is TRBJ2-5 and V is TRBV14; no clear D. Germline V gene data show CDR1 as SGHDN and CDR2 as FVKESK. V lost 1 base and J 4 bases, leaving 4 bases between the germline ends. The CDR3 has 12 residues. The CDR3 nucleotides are TGTGCCAGCAGCCAAGTTCGAGAGACCCAGTACTTC. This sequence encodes CASSQVRETQYF.

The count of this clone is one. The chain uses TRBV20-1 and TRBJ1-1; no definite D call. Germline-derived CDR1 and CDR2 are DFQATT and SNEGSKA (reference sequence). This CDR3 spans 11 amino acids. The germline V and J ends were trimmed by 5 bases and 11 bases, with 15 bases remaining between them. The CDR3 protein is CSAVRGIEAFF. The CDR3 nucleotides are TGCAGTGCTGTCCGGGGAATTGAGGCTTTCTTT.

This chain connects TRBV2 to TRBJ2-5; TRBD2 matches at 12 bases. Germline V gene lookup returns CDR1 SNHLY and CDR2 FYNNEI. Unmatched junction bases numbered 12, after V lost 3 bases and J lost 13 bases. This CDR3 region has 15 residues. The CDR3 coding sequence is TGTGCCAGCAGTGAGAAGACTAGCGGGGGCCCAATAAGGTACTTC. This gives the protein CASSEKTSGGPIRYF.

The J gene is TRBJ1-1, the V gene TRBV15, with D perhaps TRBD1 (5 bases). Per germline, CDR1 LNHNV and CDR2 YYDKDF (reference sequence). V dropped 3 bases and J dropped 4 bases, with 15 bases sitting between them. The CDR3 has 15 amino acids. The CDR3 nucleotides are TGTGCCACCAGCAGGGGGGAGGGTTGGAGCACTGAAGCTTTCTTT. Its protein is CATSRGEGWSTEAFF.

CDR3 coding DNA: TGTGCCAGCAGCTTGGAAGCGGGGGGGCCTGACGAGCAGTACTTC. Translating gives CASSLEAGGPDEQYF. The rearrangement joins TRBV5-6 to TRBJ2-7; 10 nucleotides agree with TRBD2. The CDR3 has 15 residues. Germline V gene sequence: CDR1 SGHDT, CDR2 YYEEEE. With V trimmed by 0 bases and J by 5 bases, 5 bases remained unmatched.

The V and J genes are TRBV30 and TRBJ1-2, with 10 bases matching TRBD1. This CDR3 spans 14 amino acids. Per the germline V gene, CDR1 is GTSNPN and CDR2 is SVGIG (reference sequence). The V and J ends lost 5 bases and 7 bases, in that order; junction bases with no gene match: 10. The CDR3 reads CAWLRDRGQGGYTF. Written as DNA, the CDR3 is TGTGCCTGGTTACGAGACAGGGGGCAGGGTGGCTACACCTTC.

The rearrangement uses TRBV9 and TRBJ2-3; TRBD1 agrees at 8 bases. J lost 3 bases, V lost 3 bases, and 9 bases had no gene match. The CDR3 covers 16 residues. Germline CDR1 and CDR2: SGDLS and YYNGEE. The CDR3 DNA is TGTGCCAGCAGCGCCCGGGACAGGATTTGGACAGATACGCAGTATTTT. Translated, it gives CASSARDRIWTDTQYF.